This T cell receptor (beta chain) came from a study of shared clonotypes between healthy human individuals. This CDR3 has 16 residues. From germline, CDR1 is SEHNR and CDR2 FQNEAQ (reference sequence). The V end lost 5 bases, the J end lost 0 bases, and 14 bases lay between the germline ends. Original analysis: Quality scores were absent from the junction-only immunoSEQ sequences, so filtering differed. Using immunoSEQ multiplex PCR, the repertoire was profiled, and TCRdb retains in-frame clones only, with some absent. Clone size and V and J calls were adopted from that table, with D and trimming inferred from the DNA. The table has roughly 1,000,000 clones, about 84% seen once. There were only Caucasian adults among the donors, and all lived in Nashville, Tennessee.

V gene TRBV7-9 combines with J gene TRBJ1-3, with D possibly being TRBD1 (5 bases). The sequence was obtained from a man aged 18 to 30 in good health. Some clones in this sample may be carry-over from other donors' samples. The material sequenced was memory CD4+ T cells from PBMCs. Subset meaning: CD45RA-negative fraction. The CDR3 nucleotides read TGTGCCAGCAGCCCGCGACAGATCAGCTCTGGAAACACCATATATTTT. Translated: CASSPRQISSGNTIYF.